These T cell receptor beta chains were read from a single sample in a study of T cell responses to AZD1222 COVID-19 vaccine. Sequencing used immunoSEQ multiplex PCR; TCRdb keeps in-frame clones, though not all of them. This table holds 150,000 to 170,000 clones, roughly 90% found once. The sequencing here drew on peripheral blood, taken on day 0 of AZD1222 vaccination. The receptors stem from an adult in good health. The CDR3 runs from the conserved cysteine through the conserved F or W. Each record gives: J gene, V gene, clone size, D gene, CDR3 protein, CDR3 DNA. D genes are given only for firm matches. Clone size is shown for a subset of rows, as once, few, many or a class of expanded clone.

TRBJ1-6,TRBV3-1/TRBV3-2,-,-,CASSPIRGAPLHF,TGTGCCAGCAGCCCGATACGGGGGGCACCCCTCCACTTT
TRBJ1-6,TRBV7-2,-,-,CASSPGPPRNLHF,TGTGCCAGCAGCCCAGGACCACCTCGAAACCTCCACTTT
TRBJ2-2,TRBV10-3,-,-,CAISGGRPNTGELFF,TGTGCCATCAGCGGCGGACGTCCGAACACCGGGGAGCTGTTTTTT
TRBJ1-3,TRBV5-1,-,-,CASSSTSSGNTIYF,TGCGCCAGCAGCTCGACCTCCTCTGGAAACACCATATATTTT
TRBJ2-3,TRBV5-1,-,-,CASSSDPSGPADTQYF,-
TRBJ1-4,TRBV28,-,-,CASSLLSGAENNEKLFF,TGTGCCAGCAGTTTATTGTCGGGAGCAGAGAATAATGAAAAACTGTTTTTT
TRBJ1-2,TRBV10-2,-,-,CASSESTASLKRGYGYTF,TGCGCCAGCAGTGAGTCAACGGCATCTCTTAAGCGCGGCTATGGCTACACCTTC
TRBJ2-2,TRBV7-2,-,-,CASSSGFTGELFF,TGTGCCAGCAGCTCCGGGTTCACCGGGGAGCTGTTTTTT
TRBJ1-5,TRBV27,-,-,CASTWGSRQPQHF,TGTGCCAGCACATGGGGTTCCCGGCAGCCCCAGCATTTT
TRBJ1-5,TRBV19,-,-,CASSRPTGDSNQPQHF,TGTGCCAGTAGTAGGCCCACAGGAGATAGCAATCAGCCCCAGCATTTT
TRBJ1-1,TRBV28,-,TRBD1,CASKAAGGGGTEAFF,TGTGCCAGCAAGGCCGCAGGGGGCGGAGGGACTGAAGCTTTCTTT
TRBJ1-3,TRBV9,-,-,CASSTDPRGAGNTIYF,TGTGCCAGCAGCACCGACCCCCGGGGGGCTGGAAACACCATATATTTT
TRBJ1-2,TRBV24-1,-,-,CATSDPLYGYGYTF,TGTGCCACCAGTGATCCACTTTATGGCTATGGCTACACCTTC
TRBJ2-1,TRBV28,-,TRBD2,CASSLWRSGAYNEQFF,TGTGCCAGCAGTTTATGGCGTAGCGGGGCCTACAATGAGCAGTTCTTC
TRBJ1-2,TRBV27,-,TRBD1,CASSPIPPTGFNGYTF,TGTGCCAGCAGTCCTATCCCCCCGACAGGGTTTAATGGCTACACCTTC
TRBJ1-2,TRBV6-5,-,-,CASSPSRDYGYTF,TGTGCCAGCAGCCCAAGCCGGGACTATGGCTACACCTTC
TRBJ2-7,TRBV9,-,-,CASSVGDGSEQYF,TGTGCCAGCAGCGTAGGAGACGGGAGCGAGCAGTACTTC
TRBJ2-2,TRBV10-3,-,TRBD2,CAISRLAGGANTGELFF,TGTGCCATCAGTAGGCTAGCGGGGGGCGCGAACACCGGGGAGCTGTTTTTT
TRBJ1-2,TRBV6-5,-,TRBD1,CASSTGTGIFLGYTF,TGTGCCAGCAGTACCGGGACAGGGATTTTTTTAGGCTACACCTTC
TRBJ2-1,TRBV6-6,-,-,CASSSVSYNEQFF,TGTGCCAGCAGTTCCGTTTCCTACAATGAGCAGTTCTTC
TRBJ1-2,TRBV5-6,-,-,CASSLSWGYGYTF,TGTGCCAGCAGCTTGAGTTGGGGTTATGGCTACACCTTC
TRBJ2-3,TRBV7-3,-,TRBD1,CASSTGGVGDTQYF,TGTGCCAGCAGCACAGGGGGAGTGGGGGATACGCAGTATTTT
TRBJ1-5,TRBV3-1/TRBV3-2,few,-,CASSLDSGGNQPQHF,TGTGCCAGCAGTCTTGACAGTGGGGGTAATCAGCCCCAGCATTTT
TRBJ1-2,TRBV7-2,-,-,CASSLAGRSGGYTF,TGTGCCAGCAGCTTAGCGGGGAGGTCGGGTGGCTACACCTTC
TRBJ1-5,TRBV9,-,-,CASSEIDRTGPQHF,TGTGCCAGCAGCGAGATTGACAGGACGGGGCCCCAGCATTTT
TRBJ1-5,TRBV18,-,-,CASSPQFSQPQHF,TGTGCCAGCTCACCCCAGTTTTCTCAGCCCCAGCATTTT
TRBJ2-1,TRBV7-2,-,-,CASSLQGRGYIIQFF,TGTGCCAGCAGTTTACAGGGTCGGGGATATATTATCCAGTTCTTC